Here is one T cell receptor beta chain with its context. These data originate in a study of blood T cell repertoires in COVID-19. Study information: Samples of COVID-19 (acute and convalescent) were obtained from the United States, Italy and Spain. Sample material is recorded as cDNA or gDNA derived from T cells, B-cell-depleted T cells, or PBMCs.

CDR1 is SEHNR and CDR2 is FQNEAQ in the germline V gene (reference sequence). V trimming: 3 bases; J trimming: 6 bases; junction bases outside the gene matches: 7. The CDR3 extends over 15 amino acids. Participants were placed into cohorts based on the clinical history they reported. Generated by immunoSEQ multiplex PCR, the TCRdb table keeps only in-frame clones and is missing some. The table has a few hundred thousand clones, roughly 91% seen once. Sequencing used PBMCs or T cells enriched from blood (not recorded which). The TCR comes from a woman in her 30s who had recovered from COVID-19. The V gene is TRBV7-9, the J gene TRBJ1-5, with TRBD1 identical over 8 bases. CDR3 residues: CASSLSQGAGQPQHF. The CDR3 DNA sequence: TGTGCCAGCAGCTTGTCGCAGGGGGCAGGTCAGCCCCAGCATTTT.